A single sample is the source of the 16 T cell receptor beta chains below, sequenced in a study of cytomegalovirus exposure and HLA in healthy donors. The PCR used 60 Vbeta and 13 Jbeta primers. Profiled with immunoSEQ multiplex PCR; TCRdb holds only in-frame clones, not every one. This table holds 45,000 to 70,000 clones. The sequenced sample was PBMCs. Receptors originate from a woman aged 30 to 39 in good health and CMV-seropositive.

This chain uses TRBV9 with TRBJ2-7; D is perhaps TRBD1 (5 bases). Trimming removed 0 bases at V and 7 bases at J, with 11 bases between. Germline V gene sequence: CDR1 SGDLS, CDR2 YYNGEE. The CDR3 has 13 residues. CDR3 nucleotides: TGTGCCAGCAGCGTAGACGGGCCAGGGGAGCAGTACTTC. Its translation is CASSVDGPGEQYF.

V usage is TRBV27 and J usage is TRBJ2-2, with 11 bases aligning to TRBD1. Germline CDR1 MNHEY, CDR2 SMNVEV (reference sequence). Germline trimming cut 5 bases from V and 7 bases from J; bases unmatched to any gene: 6. This CDR3 has 15 residues. CDR3 sequence reads: CASSPGQGVVGELFF. The CDR3 coding sequence is TGTGCCAGCAGTCCGGGACAGGGGGTCGTCGGGGAGCTGTTTTTT.

This chain connects TRBV30 to TRBJ2-3, with a tentative D call TRBD1 (6 bases). V gave up 0 bases and J gave up 4 bases, with 17 bases separating them. CDR1 is GTSNPN, CDR2 SVGIG, per germline (reference sequence). The length of the CDR3 is 16 residues. CDR3 protein: CAWSVGTPGVADTQYF. CDR3 nucleotides: TGTGCCTGGAGTGTGGGGACACCGGGTGTCGCAGATACGCAGTATTTT.

CDR3 amino acids: CASRLTSGRNNEQFF. The DNA for the CDR3 is TGTGCCAGCAGACTGACTAGCGGGAGGAATAATGAGCAGTTCTTC. J is TRBJ2-1 and V is TRBV11-2; 13 bases agree with TRBD2. The ends lost 6 bases at V and 7 bases at J; junction bases unmatched: 6. This CDR3 is built from 15 residues. Germline-derived CDR1 and CDR2 are SGHAT and FQNNGV. Full variable domain (outside the CDR3, taken from reference TRBV11-2 and TRBJ2-1): EAGVAQSPRYKIIEKRQSVAFWCNPISGHATLYWYQQILGQGPKLLIQFQNNGVVDDSQLPKDRFSAERLKGVDSTLKIQPAKLEDSAVYLCASRLTSGRNNEQFFGPGTRLTVL.

The chain is built from TRBV7-2 and TRBJ2-3; tentative D call: TRBD2 (6 bases). The ends were cut back, 3 bases at V and 6 bases at J, with 13 bases in the middle. The CDR3 runs 14 residues. Germline V gives CDR1 SGHTA, CDR2 FQGNSA. In DNA, the CDR3 is TGTGCCAGCAGCTTGTGGACGGGGGTGGATACGCAGTATTTT. It is translated as CASSLWTGVDTQYF.

The chain joins TRBV6-1 to TRBJ2-4; perhaps TRBD2 as D (6 bases). Trimming removed 2 bases at V and 10 bases at J, with 12 bases between. The CDR3 totals 13 residues. Germline V gene data show CDR1 as MNHNS and CDR2 as SASEGT. The CDR3 loop is CASSEIVGGIQYF. In nucleotides, the CDR3 is TGTGCCAGCAGTGAAATTGTCGGGGGAATTCAGTACTTC.

The V and J genes are TRBV19 and TRBJ2-2, with TRBD1 matching over 7 bases. CDR1 LNHDA and CDR2 SQIVND come from the germline V gene (reference sequence). This CDR3 is 14 amino acids long. The V and J ends lost 5 bases and 8 bases, in that order; junction bases with no gene match: 8. The CDR3 DNA reads TGTGCCAGTAGTGCAGCACAGGGGATTGGGGAGCTGTTTTTT. Residues: CASSAAQGIGELFF.

The rearrangement joins TRBV18 to TRBJ2-1, with TRBD2 identical over 12 bases. With 2 bases clipped from V and 14 bases from J, the junction kept 10 bases outside the gene matches. This CDR3 spans 15 amino acids. The germline V gene encodes CDR1 KGHSH and CDR2 LQKENI. The CDR3 DNA is TGTGCCAGCTCACCAGCCAGAGGACTAGCGGGGTCAAAGTTCTTC. It is translated as CASSPARGLAGSKFF.

V is TRBV19 and J is TRBJ2-7, with 7 bases matching TRBD1. The CDR3 spans 14 residues. From germline, CDR1 is LNHDA and CDR2 SQIVND (reference sequence). Germline trimming cut 5 bases from V and 5 bases from J; bases unmatched to any gene: 9. The CDR3 region is CASSPTGYDDEQYF. CDR3 sequence (DNA): TGTGCCAGTAGTCCGACAGGGTATGATGACGAGCAGTACTTC.

The V and J genes are TRBV15 and TRBJ2-1; D call uncertain. Looked up from germline, CDR1 is LNHNV and CDR2 is YYDKDF (reference sequence). V lost 1 base and J 1 base, leaving 5 bases between the germline ends. The CDR3 contains 14 residues. CDR3 region: CATSRVRSYNEQFF. In DNA form, the CDR3 reads TGTGCCACCAGCAGAGTGAGGTCCTACAATGAGCAGTTCTTC.

This chain joins TRBV6-5 and TRBJ2-5, with D perhaps TRBD1 (5 bases). CDR1 and CDR2 (germline): MNHEY, SVGAGI. Trimming removed 2 bases at V and 2 bases at J, with 9 bases between. The CDR3 extends over 14 amino acids. As DNA, the CDR3 is TGTGCCAGCAGTTACCGTGACAGACAAGAGACCCAGTACTTC. Translating it yields CASSYRDRQETQYF.

This sequence joins TRBV29-1 and TRBJ1-2; 9 bases are a match to TRBD1. The ends lost 4 bases at V and 3 bases at J; junction bases unmatched: 0. The CDR3 runs to 12 residues. Germline assignment: CDR1 SQVTM and CDR2 ANQGSEA. Here the CDR3 reads CSVGTGDYGYTF. The CDR3 DNA sequence: TGCAGCGTTGGGACAGGGGACTATGGCTACACCTTC.

This sequence joins TRBV4-1 and TRBJ1-2; D unresolved. CDR1 and CDR2 (germline): MGHRA, YSYEKL. CDR3 length: 12 residues. V lost 1 base, J lost 8 bases, and 8 bases lay in between. The CDR3 coding sequence is TGCGCCAGCAGCCAAGGGGCGCGAGGCTACACCTTC. As protein: CASSQGARGYTF.

The chain recombines TRBV6-5 with TRBJ2-5; the D is unclear. The CDR3 has 14 amino acids. Per germline, CDR1 MNHEY and CDR2 SVGAGI. The ends were cut back, 6 bases at V and 0 bases at J, with 11 bases in the middle. The CDR3 is CASSSHNNQETQYF. In DNA form, the CDR3 reads TGTGCCAGCAGCTCGCACAATAACCAAGAGACCCAGTACTTC.

This chain connects TRBV6-6 to TRBJ2-3, with 7 bases aligning to TRBD2. J gave up 0 bases and V 5 bases, and 5 bases lay outside the gene matches. Germline values: CDR1 MNHNY, CDR2 SVGAGI (reference sequence). The CDR3 is made up of 15 amino acids. The CDR3 is CASSGAGWSTDTQYF. The DNA of the CDR3 is TGTGCCAGCAGTGGAGCGGGGTGGAGCACAGATACGCAGTATTTT.

The chain has TRBV28 and TRBJ1-1; D might be TRBD1 (5 bases). The CDR3 length is 13 residues. The V end lost 2 bases, the J end lost 2 bases, and 6 bases lay between the germline ends. Germline V CDR1 and CDR2: MDHEN, SYDVKM. For the CDR3, the DNA is TGTGCCAGCAGTTTAGGACAAAACACTGAAGCTTTCTTT. It yields the protein CASSLGQNTEAFF. Variable domain in full (rest from reference TRBV28 and TRBJ1-1): DVKVTQSSRYLVKRTGEKVFLECVQDMDHENMFWYRQDPGLGLRLIYFSYDVKMKEKGDIPEGYSVSREKKERFSLILESASTNQTSMYLCASSLGQNTEAFFGQGTRLTVV.